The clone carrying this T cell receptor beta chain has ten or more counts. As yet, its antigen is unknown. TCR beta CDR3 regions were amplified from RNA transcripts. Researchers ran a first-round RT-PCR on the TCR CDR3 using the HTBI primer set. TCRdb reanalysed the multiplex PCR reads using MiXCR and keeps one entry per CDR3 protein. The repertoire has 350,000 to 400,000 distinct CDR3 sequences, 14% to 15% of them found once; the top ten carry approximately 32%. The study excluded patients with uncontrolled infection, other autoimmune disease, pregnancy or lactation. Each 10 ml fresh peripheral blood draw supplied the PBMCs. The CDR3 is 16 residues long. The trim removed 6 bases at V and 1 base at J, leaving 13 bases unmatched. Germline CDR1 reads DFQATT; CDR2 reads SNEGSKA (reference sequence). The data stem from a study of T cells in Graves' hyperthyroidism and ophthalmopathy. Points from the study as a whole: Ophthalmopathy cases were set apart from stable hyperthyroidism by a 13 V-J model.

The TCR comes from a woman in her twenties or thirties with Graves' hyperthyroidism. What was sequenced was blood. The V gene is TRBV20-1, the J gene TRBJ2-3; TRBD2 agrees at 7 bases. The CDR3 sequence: CSATEATSLRTDTQYF. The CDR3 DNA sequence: TGCAGTGCGACCGAAGCGACTAGCCTCCGCACAGATACGCAGTATTTT.